This entry lists 4 T cell receptor beta chains sequenced from one sample in a study of blood T cell repertoires in COVID-19 (TCRdb year 2020). The library came from the immunoSEQ multiplex PCR assay. This is the immuneACCESS table as TCRdb keeps it, with only in-frame sequences that have V and J called. A part of the clones is gone; compared with another copy, unresolved V genes explain less than half, and the rest is unexplained. The sample has roughly 80,000 clones on record, about nine tenths of them singletons. The ten largest clonotypes hold about 7% of the sample. The sample taken for sequencing was peripheral blood. The receptors were gathered from a woman older than 75 with acute or convalescent COVID-19.

This chain joins TRBV12-5 and TRBJ2-3; a weak D match, TRBD2 (6 bases). CDR3 length: 16 residues. Trimming pared 1 base from V and 2 bases from J, leaving 13 bases between. The germline V gene encodes CDR1 LGHNT and CDR2 FRNRAP. The chain's CDR3 is CASGLGSEGPTDTQYF. CDR3 nucleotide sequence: TGTGCTAGTGGTTTGGGTTCGGAGGGGCCCACAGATACGCAGTATTTT.

This rearrangement joins TRBV7-2 to TRBJ1-3; 7 bases map to TRBD1. This CDR3 has 16 residues. The V segment lost 4 bases and the J segment 0 bases; nucleotides outside the gene matches: 6. Germline values: CDR1 SGHTA, CDR2 FQGNSA. The CDR3 region is CASSSRGTDSGNTIYF. The CDR3 DNA is TGTGCCAGCAGCTCACGGGGGACAGACTCTGGAAACACCATATATTTT. The variable domain in full, with the rest retrieved from reference TRBV7-2 and TRBJ1-3, is GAGVSQSPSNKVTEKGKDVELRCDPISGHTALYWYRQSLGQGLEFLIYFQGNSAPDKSGLPSDRFSAERTGGSVSTLTIQRTQQEDSAVYLCASSSRGTDSGNTIYFGEGSWLTVV.

J is TRBJ2-1 and V is TRBV30, with 7 nucleotides matching TRBD2. This CDR3 is 11 amino acids long. CDR1 and CDR2 (germline): GTSNPN, SVGIG (reference sequence). V was pared by 7 bases and J by 7 bases, with 4 bases of the junction left unmatched. CDR3 loop: CASAGVNEQFF. CDR3 nucleotides: TGTGCCTCTGCGGGGGTAAATGAGCAGTTCTTC. The whole variable domain, filled in from reference TRBV30 and TRBJ2-1, reads SQTIHQWPATLVQPVGSPLSLECTVEGTSNPNLYWYRQAAGRGLQLLFYSVGIGQISSEVPQNLSASRPQDRQFILSSKKLLLSDSGFYLCASAGVNEQFFGPGTRLTVL.

The chain couples TRBV18 to TRBJ1-1; 7 bases match TRBD1. Trimming took 6 bases from V and 4 from J; bases not matched to a gene: 5. The CDR3 totals 13 residues. CDR1 KGHSH and CDR2 LQKENI come from the germline V gene. The CDR3 DNA follows: TGTGCCAGCTCCGCGGACAGGACCACTGAAGCTTTCTTT. Encoded protein: CASSADRTTEAFF.